A single sample gave rise to the 14 T cell receptor beta chains below, sequenced in a study of blood T cell repertoires in COVID-19 (dated by TCRdb to the early 2020s). The library relied on the immunoSEQ multiplex PCR assay. What TCRdb holds here is the immuneACCESS table cut down to in-frame rearrangements. Part of the clones is not present; checked against another copy, under half of the missing clones reflect an unresolved V gene, and the others are unexplained. The sample table shows 250,000 to 350,000 clones, and around 84% are seen once. Roughly 1.6% of the sample is taken by the ten largest. Sequencing was performed on peripheral blood. These receptors were collected from a human donor with COVID-19, enrolled during active disease. The donor label of this sample is uncertain.

The chain recombines TRBV28 with TRBJ1-1; 7 nucleotides match TRBD1. Looked up from germline, CDR1 is MDHEN and CDR2 is SYDVKM. With 4 bases clipped from V and 3 bases from J, the junction kept 8 bases outside the gene matches. There are 15 residues in the CDR3. For the CDR3, the DNA is TGTGCCAGCAGTTGGAGGGGGCAAGGGTACACTGAAGCTTTCTTT. Its translation: CASSWRGQGYTEAFF.

The chain is built from TRBV9 and TRBJ1-1; D is possibly TRBD1 (5 bases). The length of the CDR3 is 13 residues. V was shortened by 0 bases and J by 6 bases, with 9 bases between the two germline ends. CDR1 is SGDLS and CDR2 is YYNGEE in the germline V gene. CDR3 region: CASSVEGAAEAFF. In DNA form, the CDR3 reads TGTGCCAGCAGCGTAGAAGGGGCGGCTGAAGCTTTCTTT.

The J gene is TRBJ2-1, the V gene TRBV30; weak D call: TRBD2 (5 bases). The CDR3 extends over 13 amino acids. The germline V gene encodes CDR1 GTSNPN and CDR2 SVGIG (reference sequence). V was shortened by 3 bases and J by 2 bases, with 8 bases between the two germline ends. CDR3 amino acids: CAWSGGPYNEQFF. The DNA of the CDR3 is TGTGCCTGGAGCGGAGGTCCCTACAATGAGCAGTTCTTC.

This chain links TRBV29-1 with TRBJ2-2; 7 positions match TRBD1. This CDR3 has 12 residues. The V and J ends lost 4 bases and 4 bases, in that order; junction bases with no gene match: 0. Germline assignment: CDR1 SQVTM and CDR2 ANQGSEA. The CDR3 bases are TGCAGCGTTGCAGGGGGCACCGGGGAGCTGTTTTTT. This translates into CSVAGGTGELFF.

The chain has TRBV24-1 and TRBJ2-1, with D unresolved. V gave up 5 bases and J gave up 4 bases, with 5 bases separating them. CDR1 KGHDR and CDR2 SFDVKD come from the germline V gene. CDR3 size: 12 residues. The DNA of the CDR3 is TGTGCCACCAGTGCAGATTACAATGAGCAGTTCTTC. Translating it yields CATSADYNEQFF.

The gene calls are TRBV7-9 and TRBJ2-1; a weak D match, TRBD2 (7 bases). Germline CDR1 SEHNR, CDR2 FQNEAQ (reference sequence). V lost 5 bases, J lost 9 bases, and 17 bases lay in between. The CDR3 has 14 residues. The CDR3 DNA reads TGTGCCAGCAGCCGGGGGGCGGGTGGCAGTGAGCAGTTCTTC. This sequence encodes CASSRGAGGSEQFF.

The chain is built from TRBV6-5 and TRBJ1-4; D gene unclear. Germline CDR1 reads MNHEY; CDR2 reads SVGAGI. Between the trimmed V and J ends, which lost 6 bases and 0 bases, there was a span of 8 bases. The CDR3 is 14 residues long. The CDR3 region has the DNA TGTGCCAGCAGCCCCACTCCAACTAATGAAAAACTGTTTTTT. As protein: CASSPTPTNEKLFF.

The rearrangement uses TRBV5-4 and TRBJ2-1; TRBD2 matches 13 bases. Losses at the gene ends were 5 bases for V and 0 bases for J; bases not matched to a gene: 8. Germline CDR1 reads SGHNT; CDR2 reads YYREEE (reference sequence). The CDR3 has 18 residues. The CDR3 sequence: CASSSGTSGISSYNEQFF. Written as DNA, the CDR3 is TGTGCCAGCAGTTCCGGGACTAGCGGGATCAGCTCCTACAATGAGCAGTTCTTC.

This clone appeared once. The chain links TRBV6-6 to TRBJ1-1; no clear D. The V end lost 2 bases, the J end lost 2 bases, and 15 bases lay between the germline ends. Germline V gene sequence: CDR1 MNHNY, CDR2 SVGAGI (reference sequence). CDR3 length equals 16 residues. The CDR3 DNA sequence: TGTGCCAGCAGTTACCCCCCTTCACGGAGAAACACTGAAGCTTTCTTT. It yields the protein CASSYPPSRRNTEAFF.

The rearrangement uses TRBV29-1 and TRBJ1-1; 7 nucleotides line up with TRBD1. V shed 5 bases, J shed 11 bases, and the junction held 8 bases outside the gene matches. Looked up from germline, CDR1 is SQVTM and CDR2 is ANQGSEA. The CDR3 totals 11 residues. CDR3: CSVSRGNTAFF. The CDR3 region has the DNA TGCAGCGTTTCCAGGGGGAATACGGCTTTCTTT.

This clone was seen more than once but under ten times. The gene calls are TRBV18 and TRBJ2-1; 9 positions agree with TRBD2. CDR1 is KGHSH and CDR2 is LQKENI in the germline V gene. The length of the CDR3 is 14 residues. The trim removed 0 bases at V and 8 bases at J, leaving 2 bases unmatched. CDR3 sequence reads: CASSPPKREDEQFF. CDR3 DNA sequence: TGTGCCAGCTCACCACCGAAGCGGGAGGATGAGCAGTTCTTC.

The chain employs TRBV19 and TRBJ2-2, with TRBD2 identical over 11 bases. After removal of 7 bases from V and 4 bases from J, the junction contained 11 bases not matched to a gene. Germline V lookup: CDR1 LNHDA, CDR2 SQIVND (reference sequence). This CDR3 comprises 17 residues. The CDR3 spells CASTPSGTSGSTGELFF. The CDR3, as DNA: TGTGCCAGTACCCCTTCCGGGACTAGCGGATCCACCGGGGAGCTGTTTTTT.

The rearrangement uses TRBV18 and TRBJ2-2; TRBD1 agrees at 8 bases. This CDR3 contains 16 residues. V trimming: 3 bases; J trimming: 1 base; junction bases outside the gene matches: 4. Germline V lookup: CDR1 KGHSH, CDR2 LQKENI. The CDR3: CASSPRGTGNTGELFF. CDR3 bases: TGTGCCAGCTCACCCCGCGGGACAGGGAACACCGGGGAGCTGTTTTTT. Based on the CDR3 plus reference TRBV18 and TRBJ2-2, the full variable domain is NAGVMQNPRHLVRRRGQEARLRCSPMKGHSHVYWYRQLPEEGLKFMVYLQKENIIDESGMPKERFSAEFPKEGPSILRIQQVVRGDSAAYFCASSPRGTGNTGELFFGEGSRLTVL.

The chain is built from TRBV5-6 and TRBJ2-5, with a tentative D call TRBD1 (6 bases). The CDR3 covers 14 residues. Germline V gene lookup returns CDR1 SGHDT and CDR2 YYEEEE. V lost 2 bases, J lost 3 bases, and 11 bases lay in between. CDR3 residues: CASSLFRTEETQYF. DNA of the CDR3: TGTGCCAGCAGCTTATTTAGGACAGAAGAGACCCAGTACTTC. The full variable domain, completed using reference TRBV5-6 and TRBJ2-5, is DAGVTQSPTHLIKTRGQQVTLRCSPKSGHDTVSWYQQALGQGPQFIFQYYEEEERQRGNFPDRFSGHQFPNYSSELNVNALLLGDSALYLCASSLFRTEETQYFGPGTRLLVL.